This T cell receptor beta chain was sequenced during a study of CD8+CD57+ T cells in acquired aplastic anemia. Study at large: Healthy donors had, on average, around 10 million reads for their CD4+ cells. General study findings and limits: About 29 sequences, all CD8+ CDR3, were shared between patients and controls.

The template used for profiling TCR beta VDJ and CDR3 was genomic DNA. TCRdb ran MiXCR on the reads and lists one entry per CDR3 protein. The sample yields about 160,000 distinct CDR3 sequences, roughly 48% seen once. This clonotype was recorded a few times. Its antigen is as yet unknown. This sequence was found in a human donor in good health. The sample was sorted CD4+, CD8+, or CD8+CD57+ T cells (not recorded which) from PBMCs.

CDR3: CASSVDRDWTDTQYF. CDR3 sequence (DNA): TGTGCCAGCAGTGTGGACAGGGACTGGACAGATACGCAGTATTTT. V usage is TRBV25-1 and J usage is TRBJ2-3, with 8 positions matching TRBD1. This CDR3 is 15 amino acids long. CDR1 and CDR2 from the germline V gene are MGHDK and SYGVNS. With V trimmed by 4 bases and J by 3 bases, 6 bases remained unmatched.